This TCR beta chain was captured in a study of blood T cell repertoires in COVID-19. J was trimmed by 8 bases and V by 2 bases; bases with no gene match: 10. The CDR3 runs to 15 residues. CDR1 and CDR2 (germline): LGHDT, YNNKEL (reference sequence). Profiling relied on immunoSEQ multiplex PCR, and the TCRdb table lists in-frame clones only, not all of them. The sample holds some 220,000 clones, less than 85% seen once. The chain employs TRBV3-1 (or the pseudogene TRBV3-2) and TRBJ1-2; 8 bases line up with TRBD1. The sequence derives from a woman in her 70s with acute or convalescent COVID-19. The source material was peripheral blood. The CDR3 reads CASSQRGQAIRGYTF. The DNA for the CDR3 is TGTGCCAGCAGCCAAAGGGGACAGGCAATTCGCGGCTACACCTTC.